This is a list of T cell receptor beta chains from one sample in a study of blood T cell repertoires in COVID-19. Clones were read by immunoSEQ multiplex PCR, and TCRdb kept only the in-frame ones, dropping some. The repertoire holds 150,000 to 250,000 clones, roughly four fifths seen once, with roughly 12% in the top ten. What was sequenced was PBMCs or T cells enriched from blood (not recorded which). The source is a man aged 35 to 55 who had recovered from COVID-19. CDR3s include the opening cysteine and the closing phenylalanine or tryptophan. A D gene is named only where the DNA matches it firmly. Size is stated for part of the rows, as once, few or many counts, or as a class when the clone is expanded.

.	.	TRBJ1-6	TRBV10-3	CAISERVGSPLHF	TGTGCCATCAGTGAACGGGTTGGGTCACCCCTCCACTTT
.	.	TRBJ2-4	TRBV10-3	CAISEPGTNIQYF	TGTGCCATCAGTGAGCCCGGTACCAACATTCAGTACTTC
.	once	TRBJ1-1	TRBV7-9	CASSSTENTEAFF	TGTGCCAGCAGCTCGACAGAGAACACTGAAGCTTTCTTT
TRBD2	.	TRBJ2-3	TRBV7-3	CASSFGLAGAGSDTQYF	TGTGCCAGCAGCTTCGGACTAGCGGGAGCCGGCTCAGATACGCAGTATTTT
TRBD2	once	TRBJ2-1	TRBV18	CASSPPSGTSRNNEQFF	TGTGCCAGCTCACCACCTTCCGGGACTAGCAGAAACAATGAGCAGTTCTTC
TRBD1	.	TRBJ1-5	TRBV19	CASSKGQGAGNQPQHF	TGTGCCAGTAGTAAGGGACAGGGGGCCGGCAATCAGCCCCAGCATTTT
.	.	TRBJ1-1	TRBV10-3	CAISESLGQSLGVNTEAFF	TGTGCCATCAGTGAGTCATTAGGACAGTCCCTTGGGGTGAACACTGAAGCTTTCTTT
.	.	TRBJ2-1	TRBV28	CASSSLSSYNEQFF	TGTGCCAGCAGTTCTTTGAGCTCCTACAATGAGCAGTTCTTC
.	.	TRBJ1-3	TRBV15	CATSRDRLVLSSGNTIYF	TGTGCCACCAGCAGAGATCGATTGGTGCTCAGCTCTGGAAACACCATATATTTT
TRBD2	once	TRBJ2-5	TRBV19	CASSIGASGQETQYF	TGTGCCAGTAGTATTGGAGCTAGCGGTCAAGAGACCCAGTACTTC
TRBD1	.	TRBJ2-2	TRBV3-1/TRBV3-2	CASSRRWDSSKANTGELFF	TGTGCCAGCAGCCGACGATGGGACAGTAGTAAAGCGAACACCGGGGAGCTGTTTTTT
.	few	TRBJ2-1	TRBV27	CASSLSASPTEVRSYNEQFF	TGTGCCAGCAGTTTATCAGCCAGCCCAACGGAGGTCCGGTCCTACAATGAGCAGTTCTTC
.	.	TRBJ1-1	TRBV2	CASRPRGGDTEAFF	TGTGCCAGCAGGCCCCGGGGCGGGGACACTGAAGCTTTCTTT
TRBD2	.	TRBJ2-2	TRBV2	CASSLGLVANTGELFF	TGTGCCAGCAGCCTGGGACTAGTGGCGAACACCGGGGAGCTGTTTTTT
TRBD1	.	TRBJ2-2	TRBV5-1	CASSLPRTGDTGELFF	TGCGCCAGCAGCTTGCCCCGGACAGGGGACACCGGGGAGCTGTTTTTT
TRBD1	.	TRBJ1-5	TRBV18	CASSPPTGGSSPQHF	TGTGCCAGCTCACCGCCTACAGGGGGATCTAGTCCCCAGCATTTT
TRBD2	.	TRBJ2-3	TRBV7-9	CASSFGGLAGGTDTQYF	TGTGCCAGCAGCTTTGGGGGACTAGCGGGAGGCACAGATACGCAGTATTTT
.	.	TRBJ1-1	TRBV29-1	CSVRQRYTEAFF	TGCAGCGTTAGACAGCGCTACACTGAAGCTTTCTTT
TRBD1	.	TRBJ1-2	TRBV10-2	CASSLRQGAPYGYTF	TGCGCCAGCAGTTTGAGACAGGGGGCTCCCTATGGCTACACCTTC
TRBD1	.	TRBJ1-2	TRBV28	CASSPGQGNSGYTF	TGTGCCAGCAGCCCGGGACAGGGGAATTCTGGCTACACCTTC
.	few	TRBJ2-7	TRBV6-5	CASSLWGVSYEQYF	TGTGCCAGCAGTCTGTGGGGGGTAAGCTACGAGCAGTACTTC
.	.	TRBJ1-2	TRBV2	CASTASNYGYTF	TGTGCCAGTACAGCCTCTAACTATGGCTACACCTTC
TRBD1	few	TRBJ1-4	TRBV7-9	CASSYPGGTNEKLFF	TGTGCCAGCAGCTACCCAGGGGGAACTAATGAAAAACTGTTTTTT
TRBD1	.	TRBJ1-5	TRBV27	CASSPSRGYEASNQPQHF	TGTGCCAGCAGTCCCTCCAGGGGGTACGAGGCGAGCAATCAGCCCCAGCATTTT
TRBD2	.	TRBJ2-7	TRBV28	CASSTPSGRVYEQYF	TGTGCCAGCAGTACACCTAGCGGGAGGGTCTACGAGCAGTACTTC
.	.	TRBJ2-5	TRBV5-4	CASSWTAQETQYF	TGTGCCAGCAGCTGGACAGCCCAAGAGACCCAGTACTTC
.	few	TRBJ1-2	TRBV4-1	CASRGLGRQTNYGYTF	TGCGCCAGCAGAGGCTTGGGGAGGCAGACTAACTATGGCTACACCTTC
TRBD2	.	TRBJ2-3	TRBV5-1	CASSFGGRVPDTQYF	TGCGCCAGCAGCTTCGGCGGGAGGGTCCCAGATACGCAGTATTTT
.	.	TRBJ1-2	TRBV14	CASSQDMGRFGYGYTF	TGTGCCAGCAGCCAAGACATGGGGCGCTTTGGGTATGGCTACACCTTC
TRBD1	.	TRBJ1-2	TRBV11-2	CASSLDTDRGYGYTF	TGTGCCAGCAGCTTAGATACCGACAGGGGCTATGGCTACACCTTC
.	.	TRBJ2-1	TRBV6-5	CASSYLDGVGEQFF	TGTGCCAGCAGTTACCTTGACGGGGTGGGTGAGCAGTTCTTC
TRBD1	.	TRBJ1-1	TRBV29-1	CSVVGDSLGTEAFF	TGCAGCGTTGTAGGGGACAGTTTGGGCACTGAAGCTTTCTTT
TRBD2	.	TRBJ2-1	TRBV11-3	CASSSRLAGNEQFF	TGTGCCAGCAGCTCCCGACTAGCGGGCAATGAGCAGTTCTTC
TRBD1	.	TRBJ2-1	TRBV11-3	CASSLEGTGTYNEQFF	TGTGCCAGCAGCTTAGAAGGGACAGGGACGTACAATGAGCAGTTCTTC
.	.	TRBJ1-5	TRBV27	CASSLRGDGQPQHF	TGTGCCAGCAGTCTCAGGGGAGATGGTCAGCCCCAGCATTTT
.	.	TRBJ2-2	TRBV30	CAWTQDYSGELFF	TGTGCCTGGACCCAAGACTACTCCGGGGAGCTGTTTTTT
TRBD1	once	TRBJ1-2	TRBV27	CASSSARGANYGYTF	TGTGCCAGCAGTTCAGCCAGGGGGGCTAACTATGGCTACACCTTC
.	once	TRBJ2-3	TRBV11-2	CASSFKGVGAPTDTQYF	TGTGCCAGCAGCTTCAAAGGGGTGGGGGCCCCCACAGATACGCAGTATTTT
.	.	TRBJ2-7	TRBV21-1	CASGRQGLSYEQYF	TGTGCCAGCGGCCGGCAGGGCCTCTCCTACGAGCAGTACTTC
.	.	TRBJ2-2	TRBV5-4	CASSFSSGELFF	TGTGCCAGCAGCTTCTCCTCCGGGGAGCTGTTTTTT
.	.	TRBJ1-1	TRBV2	CASIGLLNTEAFF	TGTGCCAGCATTGGCCTCCTGAACACTGAAGCTTTCTTT
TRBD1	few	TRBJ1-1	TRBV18	CASSRGQGAWAEAFF	TGTGCCAGCTCAAGGGGACAGGGTGCTTGGGCTGAAGCTTTCTTT
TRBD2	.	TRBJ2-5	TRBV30	CAWSVGASGLGETQYF	TGTGCCTGGAGTGTTGGGGCTAGCGGTCTTGGAGAGACCCAGTACTTC
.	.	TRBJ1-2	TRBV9	CASSVDGQGGYGYTF	TGTGCCAGCAGCGTAGACGGGCAGGGAGGGTATGGCTACACCTTC
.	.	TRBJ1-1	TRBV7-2	CASSQGHGGAEAFF	TGTGCCAGCAGCCAGGGTCATGGAGGGGCTGAAGCTTTCTTT
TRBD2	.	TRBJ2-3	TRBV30	CAWSVTGGPRDTQYF	TGTGCCTGGAGTGTGACGGGAGGGCCGAGGGATACGCAGTATTTT